What follows are 15 T cell receptor beta chains derived from one specimen sequenced in a study of cytomegalovirus exposure and HLA in healthy donors. Primers for the PCR totalled 60 Vbeta and 13 Jbeta. Using immunoSEQ multiplex PCR, the repertoire was profiled, and TCRdb retains in-frame clones only, with some absent. The repertoire consists of about 150,000 clones, with approximately 79% occurring once and the leading ten covering around 0.7%. The sample was PBMCs. The receptors derive from a male donor in good health and CMV-seronegative.

V and J are TRBV7-2 and TRBJ2-3; 7 bases align to TRBD2. The V segment lost 2 bases and the J segment 6 bases; nucleotides outside the gene matches: 11. CDR3 size: 16 residues. Germline assignment: CDR1 SGHTA and CDR2 FQGNSA. CDR3 sequence: CASSLSGGGAFDTQYF. CDR3 bases: TGTGCCAGCAGCTTATCGGGGGGAGGAGCTTTCGATACGCAGTATTTT.

This clone was observed a few times. The rearrangement uses TRBV27 and TRBJ2-3; tentatively, D is TRBD2 (5 bases). The germline gives CDR1 MNHEY, CDR2 SMNVEV (reference sequence). V was cut by 1 base and J by 0 bases, with 14 bases left in between. The CDR3 is made up of 17 amino acids. DNA for the CDR3: TGTGCCAGCAGTTTATTGGGCCTCCTAGCTAGCACAGATACGCAGTATTTT. It codes for CASSLLGLLASTDTQYF.

A note on this clone: A read error may account for a junction end that differs from germline. The chain is built from TRBV7-9 and TRBJ2-3; 10 nucleotides align to TRBD2. CDR1 and CDR2 (germline): SEHNR, FQNEAQ (reference sequence). The CDR3 has 15 amino acids. CDR3 sequence: CSSSFTSGNTDTQYF. The CDR3 DNA reads as TGTTCCAGCAGTTTCACTAGCGGGAACACAGATACGCAGTATTTT.

V and J are TRBV1 and TRBJ1-1; whether TRBD1, the table's D call, matches the DNA was not checked. TRBV1 is a recognized pseudogene. This CDR3 comprises 19 residues. The CDR3 nucleotides are TGCACCAGCAGCCAAGATCCCTCGCCAGGGCGGCGCGTCTACACTGAAGCTTTCTTT. Its translation is CTSSQDPSPGRRVYTEAFF.

The CDR3 sequence: CASSMGPGSNEKLFF. The CDR3 DNA is TGTGCCAGTAGTATGGGGCCAGGGTCGAATGAAAAACTGTTTTTT. The V and J genes are TRBV19 and TRBJ1-4, with D possibly matching TRBD1 (5 bases). The CDR3 loop spans 15 amino acids. The V end lost 3 bases, the J end lost 5 bases, and 13 bases lay between the germline ends. CDR1 and CDR2 (germline): LNHDA, SQIVND (reference sequence).

The V and J genes are TRBV19 and TRBJ1-1, with 8 bases fitting TRBD1. This CDR3 is built from 15 residues. CDR1 LNHDA and CDR2 SQIVND come from the germline V gene (reference sequence). The V segment lost 4 bases and the J segment 4 bases; nucleotides outside the gene matches: 8. The CDR3 region has the DNA TGTGCCAGTAGTACCTCAGGGGGCGGTGGCACTGAAGCTTTCTTT. It is translated as CASSTSGGGGTEAFF.

This sequence joins TRBV2 and TRBJ1-1; possibly TRBD1 for D (6 bases). Germline assignment: CDR1 SNHLY and CDR2 FYNNEI. Between the trimmed V and J ends, which lost 7 bases and 2 bases, there was a span of 17 bases. This CDR3 is 15 amino acids long. The CDR3, as DNA: TGTGCCAGCACCCTGCAGGGGACACCTAACACTGAAGCTTTCTTT. This sequence encodes CASTLQGTPNTEAFF.

The V gene is TRBV27, the J gene TRBJ1-1, with D tentatively TRBD1 (6 bases). The germline gives CDR1 MNHEY, CDR2 SMNVEV (reference sequence). Trimming pared 7 bases from V and 8 bases from J, leaving 11 bases between. This CDR3 comprises 11 residues. CDR3 nucleotides: TGTGCCAGCACTCAGGACAGCGAAGCTTTCTTT. It translates to CASTQDSEAFF.

The chain carries TRBV6-1 and TRBJ1-1, with 12 bases matching TRBD1. The germline V gene encodes CDR1 MNHNS and CDR2 SASEGT. The CDR3 loop spans 15 amino acids. Trimming cost V 5 bases and J 5 bases; bases outside gene matches: 6. The CDR3: CASSTGDRGLTEAFF. The CDR3 DNA reads as TGTGCCAGCAGTACCGGGGACAGGGGGCTTACTGAAGCTTTCTTT.

V gene TRBV15 combines with J gene TRBJ1-3; 8 nucleotides line up with TRBD1. Germline-derived CDR1 and CDR2 are LNHNV and YYDKDF (reference sequence). The CDR3 is made up of 17 amino acids. The V gene end was trimmed by 0 bases and the J gene end by 3 bases; junction bases not matched to a gene: 7. In DNA form, the CDR3 reads TGTGCCACCAGCAGAGATAGGACAGGGACGGGTGGAAACACCATATATTTT. This translates into CATSRDRTGTGGNTIYF.

The chain carries TRBV9 and TRBJ2-3; 7 bases fit TRBD2. V lost 4 bases, J lost 5 bases, and 10 bases stayed unmatched. The V gene's germline CDR1 is SGDLS and CDR2 YYNGEE. The CDR3 sequence is 15 residues long. This chain's CDR3 is CASSIGLGQRDTQYF. CDR3 DNA: TGTGCCAGCAGCATCGGACTAGGTCAAAGAGATACGCAGTATTTT.

V usage is TRBV7-2 and J usage is TRBJ1-1; D uncertain. The CDR3 is 17 amino acids. Germline V lookup: CDR1 SGHTA, CDR2 FQGNSA. V dropped 5 bases and J dropped 0 bases, with 19 bases sitting between them. CDR3 loop: CASSPPVVTPMNTEAFF. CDR3 sequence (DNA): TGTGCCAGCAGCCCACCCGTCGTGACACCTATGAACACTGAAGCTTTCTTT.

The chain links TRBV15 to TRBJ1-4; D is undetermined. The CDR3 consists of 14 residues. The V gene's germline CDR1 is LNHNV and CDR2 YYDKDF (reference sequence). V lost 3 bases and J lost 8, with 13 bases in between. In DNA, the CDR3 is TGTGCCACCAGCAGCCCGGGGTCTGAGGAAAAACTGTTTTTT. It is translated as CATSSPGSEEKLFF.

The J gene is TRBJ1-4, the V gene TRBV18; possible D gene TRBD1, 6 bases. Germline values: CDR1 KGHSH, CDR2 LQKENI. Trimming took off 3 bases at V and 4 bases at J, with 15 bases between the two ends. The CDR3 is 16 residues long. CDR3 amino acids: CASSPSTGGGNEKLFF. The CDR3 bases are TGTGCCAGCTCACCGTCCACTGGGGGCGGTAATGAAAAACTGTTTTTT.

The chain recombines TRBV5-1 with TRBJ1-1, with D possibly matching TRBD1 (5 bases). This CDR3 is 14 amino acids long. Deletions cut 0 bases from V and 4 bases from J, with 10 bases between. Germline loops: CDR1 SGHRS, CDR2 YFSETQ. The CDR3 DNA reads TGCGCCAGCAGCTTGGGGGCAGGGTTCACTGAAGCTTTCTTT. Its protein is CASSLGAGFTEAFF.